The T cell receptor (beta chain) under discussion was sequenced for a study of early stage breast cancer tumors (TCRdb year 2017). For context, the study as a whole: Of the approximately 15 invasive breast tumors, roughly eleven were found to be estrogen receptor-positive, progesterone receptor-positive and HER2-negative. Of the roughly 12 ER+/PR+/HER2- tumors, eight were classified as invasive ductal carcinomas and four as invasive lobular carcinomas. A read coverage of roughly 10-fold per sample was achieved on average. The samples as a whole yielded a few million detected templates, corresponding to about 1.1 million unique clonotypes. Overall study results and their limits: Tumors showed about 2.4-fold higher T cell density and higher clonality than adjacent normal breast tissue. The small cohort size prevented analysis by tumor subtype. Sequencing bulk genomic DNA from unsorted cells could not capture chain pairing or functional markers like CD4, CD8 and FOXP3. Repertoires from blood and normal breast were more alike than repertoires from blood and tumor, and in about 85% of the 16 patients, comparing each tissue with blood separated tumor from normal. Enriched TCRB sequences shared across patients were mostly commonly generated sequences, unlikely to play an important role in the tumor microenvironment.

About 18-55 mg of tumor tissue was diced and typically yielded more than 2.5 ug of DNA. The study profiled bulk TCR beta-chain repertoires in matched peripheral blood, tumor and adjacent normal breast tissue taken from about 16 patients with early-stage breast cancer. After resection, visually identified tumor tissue was excised and placed in prechilled RNAlater. A TissueLyser II was used to homogenize diced tumor tissue (about 20-55 mg) in RLTplus buffer containing beta-mercaptoethanol and antifoaming agent. The Qiagen AllPrep DNA/RNA Mini kit was used to extract genomic DNA. Of note for this clone: Its antigen is unknown. Base qualities are not at hand, and no much larger clone is one base apart.

The CDR3 runs 14 amino acids, cysteine and phenylalanine included. Only CDR3 DNA remains: 42 bases, in frame from the first base. According to the germline V gene (reference sequence), CDR1 reads LNHNV and CDR2 reads YYDKDF. Trimming removed 1 base from V and 9 bases from J, leaving 13 bases between the germline ends. Each sample was amplified in two independent genomic DNA replicates, using roughly 0.51 ug for blood and around 1.5 ug for tumor or normal breast. Following the manufacturer's instructions, the ImmunoSeq Intro kit was used to carry out TCRB sequencing on genomic DNA. The multiplex PCR ran for about 31 cycles using proprietary primers and spike-in control sequences for absolute quantification. Single-end 150-bp reads were used to sequence an 87-bp fragment spanning the CDR3 and the flanking V and J genes. Each lane of an Illumina MiSeq using version 3.0 chemistry carried seven multiplexed samples, with two replicates per sample. As for the original processing: Raw data were processed by the vendor's proprietary pipeline, with both replicates merged into one result per sample. To define clonotypes, the study grouped productive rearrangements that shared the V-gene family, CDR3 amino acid sequence and J-gene segment. Clonality was calculated as 1 minus the normalized Shannon entropy (Pielou evenness) of TCRB abundances. T cell density was estimated by dividing total templates by the number of input cells inferred from the DNA input amount. Total repertoire diversity and clonality were estimated with Recon using default parameters. A clonotype was considered tumor-enriched if its abundance in tumor exceeded 0.1% and was at least 32-fold higher than its abundance in normal breast. Drawn from immuneACCESS, this table holds only the in-frame rearrangements with V and J called that TCRdb kept. Clones are partly lost; checked studies trace under half to an unresolved V gene and leave the rest unexplained. Clonal size and the V and J genes are those of that table, whereas D and trimming came from the DNA. Across this sample there are around 31,000 clones, with approximately 70% seen only once. The ten largest make up 10% of the sample.

This clonotype was obtained from a person aged 25 to 40 with breast cancer. What was sequenced was breast tumor tissue. The receptor chain draws on TRBV15 and TRBJ1-5; a confident D gene designation cannot be given. The CDR3 reads CATSRAEGNGPQHF. At the DNA level, the sequence is TGTGCCACCAGCAGAGCGGAGGGAAATGGGCCCCAGCATTTT.